This TCR beta chain stems from a study of control samples from healthy donors and cancer patients. The protocol was immunoSEQ multiplex PCR, while the TCRdb copy is restricted to in-frame clones and leaves out a portion. Of 70,000 to 80,000 clones in the sample, roughly nine tenths were seen once. By share, this clone ranks as large. Other DNA sequences within the sample encode an identical CDR3. The TCR comes from a woman aged 50 to 60 with colorectal cancer. Specimen: PBMCs.

CDR3: CASGLGGTGANVLTF. The CDR3 DNA reads as TGTGCTAGTGGTTTGGGGGGGACTGGGGCCAACGTCCTGACTTTC. This chain links TRBV12-5 with TRBJ2-6; D tentatively fits TRBD1 or TRBD2 (5 bases each). This CDR3 region has 15 residues. Trimming shortened V by 1 base and J by 2 bases, and 6 bases separated the two germline ends. Per germline, CDR1 LGHNT and CDR2 FRNRAP.